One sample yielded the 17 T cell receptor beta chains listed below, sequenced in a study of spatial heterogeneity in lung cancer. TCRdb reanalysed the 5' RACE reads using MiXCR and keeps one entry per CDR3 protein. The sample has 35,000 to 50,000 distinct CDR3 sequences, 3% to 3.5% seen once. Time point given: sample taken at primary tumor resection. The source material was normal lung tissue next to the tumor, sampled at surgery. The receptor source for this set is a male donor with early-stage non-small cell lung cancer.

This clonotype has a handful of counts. The CDR3 is CASSSVERRYEQYF. In nucleotides, the CDR3 is TGTGCCAGCAGCTCCGTGGAGAGGAGGTACGAGCAGTACTTC. The chain recombines TRBV7-6 with TRBJ2-7; perhaps TRBD2 as D (5 bases). V dropped 4 bases and J dropped 4 bases, with 14 bases sitting between them. The CDR3 has 14 amino acids. CDR1 and CDR2 from the germline V gene are SGHVS and FNYEAQ.

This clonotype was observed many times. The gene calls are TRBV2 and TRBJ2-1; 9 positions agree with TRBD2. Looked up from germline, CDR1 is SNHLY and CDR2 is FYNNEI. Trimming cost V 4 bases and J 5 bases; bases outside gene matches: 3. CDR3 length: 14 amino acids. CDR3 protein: CASSGTSENNEQFF. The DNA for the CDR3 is TGTGCCAGCAGTGGGACTAGCGAGAACAATGAGCAGTTCTTC.

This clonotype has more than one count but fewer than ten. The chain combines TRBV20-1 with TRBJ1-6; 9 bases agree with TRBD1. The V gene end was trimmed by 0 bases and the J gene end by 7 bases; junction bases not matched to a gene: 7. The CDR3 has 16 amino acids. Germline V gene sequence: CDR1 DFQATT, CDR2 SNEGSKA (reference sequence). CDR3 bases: TGCAGTGCTAGAGATCCCGGGACAGGGCAAAATTCACCCCTCCACTTT. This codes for CSARDPGTGQNSPLHF.

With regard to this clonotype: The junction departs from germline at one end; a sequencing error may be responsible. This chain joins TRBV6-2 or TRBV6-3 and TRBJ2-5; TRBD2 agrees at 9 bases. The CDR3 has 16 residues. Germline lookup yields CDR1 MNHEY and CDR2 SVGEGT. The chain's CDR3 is CASCYASSGGQETQYF. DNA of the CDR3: TGTGCCAGCTGTTACGCGAGTAGCGGGGGCCAAGAGACCCAGTACTTC.

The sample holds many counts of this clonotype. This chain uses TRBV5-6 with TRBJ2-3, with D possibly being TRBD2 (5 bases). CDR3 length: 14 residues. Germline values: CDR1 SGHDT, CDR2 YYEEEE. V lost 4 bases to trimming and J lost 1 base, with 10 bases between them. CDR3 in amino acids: CASSGGLGTDTQYF. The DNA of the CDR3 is TGTGCCAGCAGCGGCGGGCTCGGCACAGATACGCAGTATTTT.

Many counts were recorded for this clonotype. The DNA for the CDR3 is TGTGCCAGTAGTATAGATAACGGAATCTATGGCTACACCTTC. This encodes CASSIDNGIYGYTF. The J gene is TRBJ1-2, the V gene TRBV19; no definite D call. V shed 0 bases and J shed 4 bases, with 9 bases lying between them. This CDR3 has 14 residues. CDR1 is LNHDA, CDR2 SQIVND, per germline (reference sequence).

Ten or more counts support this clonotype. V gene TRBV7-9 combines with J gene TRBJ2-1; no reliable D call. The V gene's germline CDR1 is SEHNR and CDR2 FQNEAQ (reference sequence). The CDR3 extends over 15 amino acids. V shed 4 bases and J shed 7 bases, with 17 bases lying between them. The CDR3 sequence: CASSSTVDPRNEQFF. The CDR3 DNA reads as TGTGCCAGCAGCTCTACCGTGGATCCGCGGAATGAGCAGTTCTTC. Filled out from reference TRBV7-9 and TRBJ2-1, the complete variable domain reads DTGVSQNPRHKITKRGQNVTFRCDPISEHNRLYWYRQTLGQGPEFLTYFQNEAQLEKSRLLSDRFSAERPKGSFSTLEIQRTEQGDSAMYLCASSSTVDPRNEQFFGPGTRLTVL.

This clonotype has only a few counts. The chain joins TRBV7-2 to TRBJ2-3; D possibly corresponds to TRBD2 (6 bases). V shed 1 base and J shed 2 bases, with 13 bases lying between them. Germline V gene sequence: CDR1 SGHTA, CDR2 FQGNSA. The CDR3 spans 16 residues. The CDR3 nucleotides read TGTGCCAGCAGCTTAGGATTTAGCGGACTCACAGATACGCAGTATTTT. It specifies CASSLGFSGLTDTQYF.

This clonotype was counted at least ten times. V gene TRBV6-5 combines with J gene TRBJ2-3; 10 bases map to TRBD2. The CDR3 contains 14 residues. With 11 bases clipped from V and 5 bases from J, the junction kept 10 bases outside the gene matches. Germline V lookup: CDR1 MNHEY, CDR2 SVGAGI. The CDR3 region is CAAGAASGRDTQYF. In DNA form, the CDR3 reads TGTGCCGCCGGGGCGGCTAGCGGGAGAGATACGCAGTATTTT.

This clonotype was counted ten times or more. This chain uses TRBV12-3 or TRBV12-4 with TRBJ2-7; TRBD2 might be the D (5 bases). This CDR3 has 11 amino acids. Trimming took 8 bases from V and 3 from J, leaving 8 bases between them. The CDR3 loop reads CASGLFYEQYF. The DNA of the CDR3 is TGTGCCAGCGGACTTTTCTACGAGCAGTACTTC.

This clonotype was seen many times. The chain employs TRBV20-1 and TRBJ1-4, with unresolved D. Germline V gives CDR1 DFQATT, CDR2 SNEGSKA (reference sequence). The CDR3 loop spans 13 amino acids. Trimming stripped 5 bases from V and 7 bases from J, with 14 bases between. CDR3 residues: CSAFNTKSEKLFF. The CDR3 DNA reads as TGCAGTGCTTTTAACACGAAGAGTGAAAAACTGTTTTTT.

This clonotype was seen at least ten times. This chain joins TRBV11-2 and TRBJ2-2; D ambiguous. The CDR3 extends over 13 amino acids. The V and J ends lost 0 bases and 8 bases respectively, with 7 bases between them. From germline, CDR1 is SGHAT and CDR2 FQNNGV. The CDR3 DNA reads TGTGCCAGCAGCTTAGAAAGACGGGGGGAGCTGTTTTTT. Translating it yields CASSLERRGELFF.

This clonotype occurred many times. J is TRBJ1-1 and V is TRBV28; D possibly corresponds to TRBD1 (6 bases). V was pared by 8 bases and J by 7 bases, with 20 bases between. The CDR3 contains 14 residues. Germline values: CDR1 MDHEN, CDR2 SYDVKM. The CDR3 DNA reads TGTGCCAGCCCCCCGAGTAGGGGGGGTTATGAAGCTTTCTTT. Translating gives CASPPSRGGYEAFF.

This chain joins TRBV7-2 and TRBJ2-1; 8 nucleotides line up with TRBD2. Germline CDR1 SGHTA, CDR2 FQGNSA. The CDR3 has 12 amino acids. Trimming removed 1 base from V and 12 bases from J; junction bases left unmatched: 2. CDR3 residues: CASSLGLAGQFF. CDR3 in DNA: TGTGCCAGCAGCTTAGGGCTAGCGGGGCAGTTCTTC.

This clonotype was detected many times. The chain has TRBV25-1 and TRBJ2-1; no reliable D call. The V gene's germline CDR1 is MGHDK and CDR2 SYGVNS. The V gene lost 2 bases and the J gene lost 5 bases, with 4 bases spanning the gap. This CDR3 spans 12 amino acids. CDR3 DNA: TGTGCCAGCAGTGAAAACAACAATGAGCAGTTCTTC. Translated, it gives CASSENNNEQFF.

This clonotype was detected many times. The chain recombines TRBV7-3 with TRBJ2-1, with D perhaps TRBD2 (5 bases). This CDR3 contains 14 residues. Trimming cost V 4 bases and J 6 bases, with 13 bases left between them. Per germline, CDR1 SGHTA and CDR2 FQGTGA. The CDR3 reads CASSSTRDSNEQFF. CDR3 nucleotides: TGTGCCAGCAGCTCGACCCGGGATTCCAATGAGCAGTTCTTC.

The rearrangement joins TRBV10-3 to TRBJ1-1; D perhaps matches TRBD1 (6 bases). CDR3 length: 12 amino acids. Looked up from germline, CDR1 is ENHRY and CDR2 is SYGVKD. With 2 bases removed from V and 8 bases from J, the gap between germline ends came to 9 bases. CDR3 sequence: CAISETGTEAFF. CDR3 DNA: TGTGCCATCAGTGAGACTGGGACAGAAGCTTTCTTT.